The 23 T cell receptor beta chains reported below all come from one sample, sequenced in a study of cytomegalovirus exposure and HLA in healthy donors. PCR amplification relied on 60 Vbeta primers (plus 13 Jbeta primers). Only in-frame clones appear in the TCRdb table, and some are missing; sequencing was by immunoSEQ multiplex PCR. The profile shows about 200,000 clones, roughly 87% of them singletons. Sequencing was done on a sample of PBMCs. These receptors were collected from a boy younger than 10 in good health and CMV-seronegative.

The chain joins TRBV27 to TRBJ2-1; TRBD2 aligns across 10 bases. CDR1 is MNHEY and CDR2 is SMNVEV in the germline V gene (reference sequence). The CDR3 has 15 amino acids. J gave up 2 bases and V 4 bases, and 2 bases lay outside the gene matches. The CDR3 DNA is TGTGCCAGCAGTTCCGGGACTAGCGCCTACAATGAGCAGTTCTTC. Its protein is CASSSGTSAYNEQFF.

The chain couples TRBV28 to TRBJ1-4; maybe TRBD1 (5 bases). The CDR3 is 15 residues long. The germline V gene has CDR1 MDHEN and CDR2 SYDVKM. V shed 6 bases and J shed 2 bases, with 13 bases lying between them. The CDR3 spells CASRPRGGTNEKLFF. The CDR3 nucleotides read TGTGCCAGCAGGCCTCGGGGGGGGACTAATGAAAAACTGTTTTTT.

In this sample, this clone turned up a few times. The V gene is TRBV5-6, the J gene TRBJ1-1, with TRBD1 identical over 11 bases. The CDR3 has 12 amino acids. CDR1 SGHDT and CDR2 YYEEEE come from the germline V gene. The ends lost 6 bases at V and 6 bases at J; junction bases unmatched: 1. The DNA of the CDR3 is TGTGCCAGCACGGGACAGGGGGCTGAAGCTTTCTTT. Amino acids: CASTGQGAEAFF.

This clone was seen a few times. The V call is TRBV28, the J call TRBJ1-5, with 8 bases lining up with TRBD1. Germline V gene sequence: CDR1 MDHEN, CDR2 SYDVKM. The CDR3 consists of 15 residues. V shed 1 base, J shed 7 bases, and the junction held 6 bases outside the gene matches. As DNA, the CDR3 is TGTGCCAGCAGTTTATCTTCAGGGGGCAGGCAGCCCCAGCATTTT. It specifies CASSLSSGGRQPQHF.

The chain employs TRBV5-1 and TRBJ2-1; D may be TRBD2 (6 bases). V lost 0 bases, J lost 0 bases, and 16 bases lay in between. Germline V gene lookup returns CDR1 SGHRS and CDR2 YFSETQ. The CDR3 spans 18 residues. The CDR3 DNA reads TGCGCCAGCAGCTTGGACCGTAGCGGTAAGAGCTCCTACAATGAGCAGTTCTTC. Its translation is CASSLDRSGKSSYNEQFF.

This clone was counted a single time. The chain links TRBV5-4 to TRBJ2-7, with 12 bases lining up with TRBD2. Per germline, CDR1 SGHNT and CDR2 YYREEE (reference sequence). Germline trimming cut 4 bases from V and 4 bases from J; bases unmatched to any gene: 15. CDR3 length: 18 amino acids. The CDR3, as DNA: TGTGCCAGCAGCCCGCAGCCACTGTGGACTAGCGGGATGTACGAGCAGTACTTC. Translating it yields CASSPQPLWTSGMYEQYF.

The chain employs TRBV6-1 and TRBJ1-1, with D perhaps TRBD1 (5 bases). Looked up from germline, CDR1 is MNHNS and CDR2 is SASEGT. The V and J ends lost 3 bases and 0 bases respectively, with 8 bases between them. The length of the CDR3 is 14 residues. CDR3 DNA sequence: TGTGCCAGCAGTGAGACAGCCGTGAACACTGAAGCTTTCTTT. It codes for CASSETAVNTEAFF.

This clone was picked up one time. The chain recombines TRBV6-6 with TRBJ2-1, with D possibly being TRBD2 (6 bases). Between the trimmed V and J ends, which lost 2 bases and 4 bases, there was a span of 12 bases. Germline lookup yields CDR1 MNHNY and CDR2 SVGAGI (reference sequence). There are 15 residues in the CDR3. The CDR3 protein is CASSYTGDFYNEQFF. DNA of the CDR3: TGTGCCAGCAGTTACACTGGGGACTTTTACAATGAGCAGTTCTTC.

Concerning this clone: Germline is not matched at one junction end, which may reflect a read error. The gene calls are TRBV7-9 and TRBJ1-6; 10 nucleotides line up with TRBD1. Germline CDR1 SEHNR, CDR2 FQNEAQ (reference sequence). CDR3 length equals 15 residues. The CDR3 sequence: CSSSQGDRGSSPLHF. In DNA, the CDR3 is TGTTCCAGCAGCCAAGGGGACAGGGGATCTTCACCCCTCCACTTT.

In its sample, this clone was seen once. The V and J genes are TRBV28 and TRBJ1-1; 12 nucleotides agree with TRBD1. The CDR3 runs to 15 residues. With 3 bases clipped from V and 7 bases from J, the junction kept 6 bases outside the gene matches. Germline values: CDR1 MDHEN, CDR2 SYDVKM. Here the CDR3 reads CASSLGDRGRVEAFF. DNA for the CDR3: TGTGCCAGCAGTTTGGGGGACAGGGGGCGAGTTGAAGCTTTCTTT. Full variable domain (rest looked up from reference TRBV28 and TRBJ1-1): DVKVTQSSRYLVKRTGEKVFLECVQDMDHENMFWYRQDPGLGLRLIYFSYDVKMKEKGDIPEGYSVSREKKERFSLILESASTNQTSMYLCASSLGDRGRVEAFFGQGTRLTVV.

The chain carries TRBV5-1 and TRBJ1-3, with 7 nucleotides matching TRBD1. V lost 3 bases to trimming and J lost 4 bases; unmatched junction nucleotides: 7. Germline CDR1 and CDR2: SGHRS and YFSETQ. The CDR3 is 15 residues long. The CDR3 bases are TGCGCCAGCAGCTCCCAGGGGGGATACGGAAACACCATATATTTT. As protein: CASSSQGGYGNTIYF.

V gene TRBV9 combines with J gene TRBJ2-1; D is perhaps TRBD2 (5 bases). This CDR3 is built from 13 residues. V shed 0 bases and J shed 9 bases, with 10 bases lying between them. CDR1 is SGDLS, CDR2 YYNGEE, per germline. The DNA of the CDR3 is TGTGCCAGCAGCGTAGGTAGTCGGGGTGAGCAGTTCTTC. Translating gives CASSVGSRGEQFF.

In nucleotides, the CDR3 is TGTGCCAGCAGCCAAAAGGAGCGGGGGGGGGATACGCAGTATTTT. Translation gives CASSQKERGGDTQYF. The chain is built from TRBV4-2 and TRBJ2-3; 10 positions match TRBD2. The CDR3 loop spans 15 amino acids. The J segment lost 6 bases and the V segment lost 2 bases, leaving 5 bases of the junction unmatched. Germline-derived CDR1 and CDR2 are LGHNA and YNFKEQ.

The chain joins TRBV7-9 to TRBJ1-1; D unresolved. Germline assignment: CDR1 SEHNR and CDR2 FQNEAQ (reference sequence). This CDR3 spans 10 amino acids. Trimming removed 6 bases at V and 5 bases at J, with 4 bases between. The CDR3: CASRLTEAFF. CDR3 sequence (DNA): TGTGCCAGCAGACTTACTGAAGCTTTCTTT.

This clone was observed once. The V and J genes are TRBV28 and TRBJ2-1, with a tentative D call TRBD2 (7 bases). This CDR3 comprises 18 residues. Germline V gene data show CDR1 as MDHEN and CDR2 as SYDVKM. V shed 10 bases and J shed 3 bases, with 28 bases lying between them. The CDR3 sequence: CATQPDPRWGGLYNEQFF. The CDR3 nucleotides read TGTGCCACCCAGCCAGACCCCAGGTGGGGGGGCCTCTACAATGAGCAGTTCTTC.

The chain recombines TRBV4-1 with TRBJ1-4; D unresolved. Germline CDR1 is MGHRA and CDR2 is YSYEKL. The CDR3 runs to 17 residues. Between the trimmed V and J ends, which lost 1 base and 8 bases, there was a span of 20 bases. The CDR3 is CASSQGFRQAREEKLFF. DNA for the CDR3: TGCGCCAGCAGCCAAGGCTTCCGGCAGGCCAGAGAGGAAAAACTGTTTTTT.

The rearrangement links TRBV6-5 to TRBJ2-1, with 8 bases aligning to TRBD2. Germline assignment: CDR1 MNHEY and CDR2 SVGAGI. This CDR3 contains 11 residues. The junction had 0 bases not matched to a gene; V was cut back by 6 bases and J by 8 bases. The CDR3 nucleotides are TGTGCCAGCAGCGGGAGGGATGAGCAGTTCTTC. It translates to CASSGRDEQFF.

The V gene is TRBV6-6, the J gene TRBJ2-1; TRBD2 matches at 9 bases. The germline CDR1 and CDR2 sequences are MNHNY and SVGAGI (reference sequence). The J segment lost 15 bases and the V segment lost 8 bases, leaving 14 bases of the junction unmatched. This CDR3 contains 13 residues. DNA for the CDR3: TGTGCCAGCGGGCCTCCGGGACTAGCCATGGGGTTCTTC. It codes for CASGPPGLAMGFF.

V usage is TRBV18 and J usage is TRBJ2-5; D unclear. The J call may not be correct, given that the DNA end is closer to TRBJ2-7. CDR3 length: 14 amino acids. Germline V gives CDR1 KGHSH, CDR2 LQKENI. DNA for the CDR3: TGTGCCAGCTCACCACCGGGCCAGCCCTACGAGCAGTACTTC. It codes for CASSPPGQPYEQYF.

This chain joins TRBV2 and TRBJ2-4, with 7 bases that match TRBD1. The CDR3 spans 12 residues. Trimming removed 6 bases from V and 7 bases from J; junction bases left unmatched: 3. The germline V gene has CDR1 SNHLY and CDR2 FYNNEI. CDR3 sequence (DNA): TGTGCCAGCAGCGACAGGGCCAACATTCAGTACTTC. Translating gives CASSDRANIQYF.

V is TRBV28 and J is TRBJ1-2; possible D gene TRBD1, 6 bases. Germline CDR1 and CDR2: MDHEN and SYDVKM. This CDR3 is 13 amino acids long. V dropped 3 bases and J dropped 7 bases, with 12 bases sitting between them. CDR3: CASSFAGAGGYTF. CDR3 DNA: TGTGCCAGCAGTTTCGCAGGGGCGGGTGGCTACACCTTC.

This chain uses TRBV2 with TRBJ2-5; 8 bases match TRBD2. Germline-derived CDR1 and CDR2 are SNHLY and FYNNEI. This CDR3 spans 12 amino acids. Trimming removed 7 bases from V and 5 bases from J; junction bases left unmatched: 3. CDR3 sequence: CASTSGWETQYF. CDR3 nucleotide sequence: TGTGCCAGCACTAGCGGGTGGGAGACCCAGTACTTC.

This clone was observed once. The genes are TRBV30 and TRBJ1-1; 7 positions match TRBD1. This CDR3 has 18 residues. V shed 3 bases and J 0 bases; nucleotides not matched to a gene: 16. Per germline, CDR1 GTSNPN and CDR2 SVGIG (reference sequence). The CDR3 DNA reads TGTGCCTGGAGGGACAGCCGCAGGGCGGGACAGTTGAACACTGAAGCTTTCTTT. Amino acid sequence: CAWRDSRRAGQLNTEAFF.